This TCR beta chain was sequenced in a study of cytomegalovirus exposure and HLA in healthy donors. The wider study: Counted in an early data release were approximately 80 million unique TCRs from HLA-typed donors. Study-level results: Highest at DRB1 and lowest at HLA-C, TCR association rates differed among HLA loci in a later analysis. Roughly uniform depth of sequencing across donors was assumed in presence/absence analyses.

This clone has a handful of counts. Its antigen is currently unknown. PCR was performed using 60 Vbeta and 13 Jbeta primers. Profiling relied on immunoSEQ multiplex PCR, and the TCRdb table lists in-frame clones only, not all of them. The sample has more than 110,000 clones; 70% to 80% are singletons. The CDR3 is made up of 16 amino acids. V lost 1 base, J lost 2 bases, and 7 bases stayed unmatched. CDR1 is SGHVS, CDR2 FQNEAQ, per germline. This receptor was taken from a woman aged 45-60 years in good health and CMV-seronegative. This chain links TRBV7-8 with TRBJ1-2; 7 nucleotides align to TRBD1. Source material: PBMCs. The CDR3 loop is CASSLGTGGLNYGYTF. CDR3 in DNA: TGTGCCAGCAGCTTAGGGACAGGAGGACTCAACTATGGCTACACCTTC. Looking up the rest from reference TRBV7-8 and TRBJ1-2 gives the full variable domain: GAGVSQSPRYKVAKRGQDVALRCDPISGHVSLFWYQQALGQGPEFLTYFQNEAQLDKSGLPSDRFFAERPEGSVSTLKIQRTQQEDSAVYLCASSLGTGGLNYGYTFGSGTRLTVV.